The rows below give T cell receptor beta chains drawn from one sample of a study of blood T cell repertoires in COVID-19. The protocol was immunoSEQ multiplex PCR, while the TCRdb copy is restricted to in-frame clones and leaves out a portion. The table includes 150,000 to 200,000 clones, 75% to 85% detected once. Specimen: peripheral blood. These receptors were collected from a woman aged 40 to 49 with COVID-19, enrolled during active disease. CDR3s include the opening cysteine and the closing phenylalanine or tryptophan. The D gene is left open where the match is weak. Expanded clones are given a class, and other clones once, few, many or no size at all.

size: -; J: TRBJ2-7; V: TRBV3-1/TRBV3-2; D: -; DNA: TGTGCCAGCAGCCAAGTGCGGGCTGGCGAGCAGTACTTC; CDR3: CASSQVRAGEQYF
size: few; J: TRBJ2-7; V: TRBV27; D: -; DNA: TGTGCCAGCATCCCTTTCTCCGGGGGTTCGGGTGAGCAGTACTTC; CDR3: CASIPFSGGSGEQYF
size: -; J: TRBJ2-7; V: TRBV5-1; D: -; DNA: TGCGCCAGCAGCTTCGTGACAGCCTCCTACGAGCAGTACTTC; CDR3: CASSFVTASYEQYF
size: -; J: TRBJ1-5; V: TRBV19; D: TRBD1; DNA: TGTGCCAGTAGTGTCCGACAGGGTTTGGTTCAGCCCCAGCATTTT; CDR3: CASSVRQGLVQPQHF
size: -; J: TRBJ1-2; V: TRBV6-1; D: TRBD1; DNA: TGTGCCAGCAGTGAACGCGGACAGGGGTATGGCTACACCTTC; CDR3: CASSERGQGYGYTF
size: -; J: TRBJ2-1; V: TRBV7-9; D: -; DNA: TGTGCCAGCAGCTTAGGGGGCTCCCGGATCTCCTACAATGAGCAGTTCTTC; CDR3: CASSLGGSRISYNEQFF
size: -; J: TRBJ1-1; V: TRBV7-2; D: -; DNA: TGTGCCAGCAGCTTAGATTACAGCTTTAACACTGAAGCTTTCTTT; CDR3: CASSLDYSFNTEAFF
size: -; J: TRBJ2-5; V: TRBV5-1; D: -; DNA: TGCGCCAGCAGCCCCCTGGCAGCGGAGGGGGAGACCCAGTACTTC; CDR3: CASSPLAAEGETQYF
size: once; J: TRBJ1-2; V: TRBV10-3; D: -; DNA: TGTGCATCGACGGGGGGCAACTATGGCTACACCTTC; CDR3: CASTGGNYGYTF
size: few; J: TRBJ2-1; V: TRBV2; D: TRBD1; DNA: TGTGCCAGCGCTTTCACGGGACAGGAGCAGTTCTTC; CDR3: CASAFTGQEQFF
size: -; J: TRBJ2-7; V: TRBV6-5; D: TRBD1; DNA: TGTGCCAGCCGTTGGGACAGGGCTCGCGAGCAGTACTTC; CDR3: CASRWDRAREQYF
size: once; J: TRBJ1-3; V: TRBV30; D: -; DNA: TGTGCCTGGAGTGGAAGGGGTTACTCTGGAAACACCATATATTTT; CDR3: CAWSGRGYSGNTIYF
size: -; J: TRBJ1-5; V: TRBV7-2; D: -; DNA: TGTGCCAGCAGCTCCCATCAGACTCATCAGCCCCAGCATTTT; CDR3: CASSSHQTHQPQHF
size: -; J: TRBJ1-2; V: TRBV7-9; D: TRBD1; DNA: TGTGCCAGCAGCCCCGGGACAGTCTATGGCTACACCTTC; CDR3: CASSPGTVYGYTF
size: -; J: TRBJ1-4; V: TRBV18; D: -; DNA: TGTGCCAGCTCACCCAAAAATAGGGGGAATGAAAAACTGTTTTTT; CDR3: CASSPKNRGNEKLFF
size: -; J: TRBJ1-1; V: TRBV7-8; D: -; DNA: TGTGCCAGCAGCTTAAGGGGAAGTCGCACTGAAGCTTTCTTT; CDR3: CASSLRGSRTEAFF
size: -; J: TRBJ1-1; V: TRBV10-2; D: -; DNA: TGCGCCAGCATGCAGGGCCTTCCTAGTACTGAAGCTTTCTTT; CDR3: CASMQGLPSTEAFF
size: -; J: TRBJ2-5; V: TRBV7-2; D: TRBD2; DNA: TGTGCCAGCAGCTTAGGGGGTTTGGGACTAGCGGGAGGTGAGACCCAGTACTTC; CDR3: CASSLGGLGLAGGETQYF
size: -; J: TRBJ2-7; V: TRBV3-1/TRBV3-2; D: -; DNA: TGTGCCAGCAGCCAGCAAAGTTCATCAGGCGAGCAGTACTTC; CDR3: CASSQQSSSGEQYF
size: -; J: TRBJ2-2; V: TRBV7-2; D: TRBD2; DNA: TGTGCCAGCAGCTTATCCGGGACTATGAACACCGGGGAGCTGTTTTTT; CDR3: CASSLSGTMNTGELFF
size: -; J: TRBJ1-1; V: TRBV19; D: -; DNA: TGTGCCAGTAGTATCCCCGGGGGGAACACTGAAGCTTTCTTT; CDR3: CASSIPGGNTEAFF
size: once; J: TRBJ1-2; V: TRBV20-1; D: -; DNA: TGCAGTGCTCCCCAAATGGGCTACACCTTC; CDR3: CSAPQMGYTF
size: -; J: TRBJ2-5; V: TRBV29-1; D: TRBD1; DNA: TGCAGCGCCTGGACAGGGCTGCGAGAGACCCAGTACTTC; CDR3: CSAWTGLRETQYF
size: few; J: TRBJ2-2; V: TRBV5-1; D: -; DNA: TGCGCCAGCAGCTTGCCGGGAGCGGGGAACACCGGGGAGCTGTTTTTT; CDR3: CASSLPGAGNTGELFF
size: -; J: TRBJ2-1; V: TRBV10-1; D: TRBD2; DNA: TGCGCCAGCAGTGAGTCCCTAGCGGGAGGGACGGACAATGAGCAGTTCTTC; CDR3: CASSESLAGGTDNEQFF
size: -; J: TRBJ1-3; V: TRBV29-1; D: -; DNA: TGCAGCGTTGGCACGGGAGTTCGTGGAAACACCATATATTTT; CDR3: CSVGTGVRGNTIYF
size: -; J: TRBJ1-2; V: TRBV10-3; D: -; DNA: TGTGCCACCTGCGGGGACCTTAACTATGGCTACACCTTC; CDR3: CATCGDLNYGYTF
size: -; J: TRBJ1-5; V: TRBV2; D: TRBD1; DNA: TGTGCCAGCAGCCGACAGGGTAATAGCAATCAGCCCCAGCATTTT; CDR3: CASSRQGNSNQPQHF
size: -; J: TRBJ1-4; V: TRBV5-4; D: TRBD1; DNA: TGTGCCAGCAGCCCGGGACAGGGTAATGAAAAACTGTTTTTT; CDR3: CASSPGQGNEKLFF
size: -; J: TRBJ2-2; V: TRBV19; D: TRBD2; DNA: TGTGCCAGTCTCGGACTAGCGGCGAACACCGGGGAGCTGTTTTTT; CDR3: CASLGLAANTGELFF
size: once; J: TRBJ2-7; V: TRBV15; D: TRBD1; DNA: TGTGCCACCAGCAGAGGACCTGGGACAGGGGAGAACGAGCAGTACTTC; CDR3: CATSRGPGTGENEQYF
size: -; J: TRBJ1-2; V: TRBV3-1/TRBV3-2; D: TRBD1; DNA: TGTGCCAGCAGTAACAGGGGGCAAGTCAGTGGCTACACCTTC; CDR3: CASSNRGQVSGYTF
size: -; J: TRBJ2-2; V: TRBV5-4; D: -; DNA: TGTGCCAGCAGCTTGGACACGAACACCGGGGAGCTGTTTTTT; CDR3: CASSLDTNTGELFF
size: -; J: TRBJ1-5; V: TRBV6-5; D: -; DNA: TGTGCCAGCAGACAAGGGGTTCAGCCCCAGCATTTT; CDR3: CASRQGVQPQHF
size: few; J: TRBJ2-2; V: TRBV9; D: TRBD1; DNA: TGTGCCAGCAGCGCCGGACAGGCCGGGGAGCTGTTTTTT; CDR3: CASSAGQAGELFF
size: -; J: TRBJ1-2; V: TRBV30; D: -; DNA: TGTGCCTGGAGTCCTGTATATGGCTACACCTTC; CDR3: CAWSPVYGYTF
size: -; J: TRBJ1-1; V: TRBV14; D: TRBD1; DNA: TGTGCCAGCAGCCAAGTAGGGGGCGTTGGAGCTTTCTTT; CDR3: CASSQVGGVGAFF
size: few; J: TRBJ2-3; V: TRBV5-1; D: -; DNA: TGCGCCAGCGGACAAAGCGAGTACACAGATACGCAGTATTTT; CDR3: CASGQSEYTDTQYF
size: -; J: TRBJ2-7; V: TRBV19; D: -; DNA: TGTGCCAGTAGTATCCACGGGAGCGAGCAGTACTTC; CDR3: CASSIHGSEQYF